This TCR beta chain was identified during a study of blood T cell repertoires in COVID-19. Study as a whole: Sources were T cells, B-cell-depleted T cells, or PBMCs; the material itself was cDNA or gDNA.

The CDR3 loop spans 12 amino acids. The germline CDR1 and CDR2 sequences are KGHDR and SFDVKD. Losses at the gene ends were 2 bases for V and 10 bases for J; bases not matched to a gene: 3. All enrollees were about 18 to 89 years old and from around 25 US areas. Either two negative PCRs, clearance, or symptom resolution qualified Cohort 3 donors as recovered. In the original processing: How many nucleated cells were present was estimated from reference gene primer amplification. Generated by immunoSEQ multiplex PCR, the TCRdb table keeps only in-frame clones and is missing some. V, J and clone size derive from that table, while D and trimming were established from the DNA sequence. The table records around 300,000 clones, roughly 89% of them present only once.

Sequencing input: PBMCs or T cells enriched from blood (not recorded which). This clonotype originated in a woman in her 40s who had recovered from COVID-19. The V call is TRBV24-1, the J call TRBJ1-1; 7 bases map to TRBD1. The CDR3 sequence is CATSDSTGRAFF. CDR3 DNA: TGTGCCACCAGTGATTCGACAGGGCGAGCTTTCTTT.